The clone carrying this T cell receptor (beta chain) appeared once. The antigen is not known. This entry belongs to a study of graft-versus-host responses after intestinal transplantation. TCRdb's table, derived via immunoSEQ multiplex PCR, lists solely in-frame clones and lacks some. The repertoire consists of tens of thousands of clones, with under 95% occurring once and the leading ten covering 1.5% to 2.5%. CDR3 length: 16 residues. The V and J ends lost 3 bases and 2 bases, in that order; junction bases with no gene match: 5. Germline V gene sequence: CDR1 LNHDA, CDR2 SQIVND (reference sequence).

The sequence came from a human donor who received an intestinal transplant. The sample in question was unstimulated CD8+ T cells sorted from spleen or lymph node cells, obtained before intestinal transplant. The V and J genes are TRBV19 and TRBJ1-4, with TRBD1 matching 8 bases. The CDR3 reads CASSIFPGGTNEKLFF. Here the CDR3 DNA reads TGTGCCAGTAGTATTTTCCCAGGGGGCACTAATGAAAAACTGTTTTTT.